The 32 T cell receptor beta chains below come from one sample, sequenced in a study of vaccination effects on CD4 cells after COVID-19. These receptors' targets are unknown. Clones were read by immunoSEQ multiplex PCR, and TCRdb kept only the in-frame ones, dropping some. The sample shows some 69,000 clones, 70% to 80% of them seen only once. Viral peptide pool expansion of antigen-specific CD4+ T cells preceded sequencing in the ViraFEST assay. A 10-day culture period preceded the isolation of CD4+ T cells. Each vaccine recipient was nucleocapsid antibody negative and had no prior SARS-CoV-2 infection. The sequenced sample was CD4+ T cells from PBMCs cultured with HCoV-NL63 spike peptides, obtained before COVID-19 vaccination. These receptors were collected from a human donor who received a COVID-19 vaccine.

This sequence joins TRBV2 and TRBJ1-5, with D tentatively TRBD1 (6 bases). Germline CDR1 reads SNHLY; CDR2 reads FYNNEI. This CDR3 spans 16 amino acids. Trimming stripped 7 bases from V and 1 base from J, with 17 bases between. The CDR3 nucleotides read TGTGCCAGCATCCTCGAGGAGGGGGGCAGCAATCAGCCCCAGCATTTT. Its translation: CASILEEGGSNQPQHF.

The gene calls are TRBV6-5 and TRBJ2-2, with a weak D call TRBD1 (8 bases). Germline assignment: CDR1 MNHEY and CDR2 SVGAGI. The V end lost 11 bases, the J end lost 5 bases, and 18 bases lay between the germline ends. CDR3 length equals 14 residues. The CDR3 DNA is TGTGCCGTACAAGACAGGGGAGGGACCGGGGAGCTGTTTTTT. Translation gives CAVQDRGGTGELFF.

The V and J genes are TRBV19 and TRBJ1-4; D unclear. Trimming removed 6 bases at V and 8 bases at J, with 16 bases between. The CDR3 runs 14 residues. CDR1 LNHDA and CDR2 SQIVND come from the germline V gene (reference sequence). This CDR3 is CASSTWVGGEKLFF. In DNA, the CDR3 is TGTGCCAGTAGCACCTGGGTGGGAGGAGAAAAACTGTTTTTT.

The CDR3 is CASSLASPNEETQYF. In DNA form, the CDR3 reads TGCGCCAGCAGCTTGGCATCTCCAAACGAAGAGACCCAGTACTTC. J is TRBJ2-5 and V is TRBV5-1; unclear D gene. The V gene's germline CDR1 is SGHRS and CDR2 YFSETQ. V was clipped by 0 bases and J by 3 bases, with 12 bases between them. The CDR3 consists of 15 residues.

This rearrangement joins TRBV30 to TRBJ1-1; D not resolved. V dropped 2 bases and J dropped 1 base, with 5 bases sitting between them. Germline V CDR1 and CDR2: GTSNPN, SVGIG (reference sequence). The CDR3 length is 12 residues. CDR3 loop: CAWSNRNTEAFF. CDR3 in DNA: TGTGCCTGGAGTAACAGGAACACTGAAGCTTTCTTT.

Notes on this clone: One junction end does not reproduce the germline sequence, and a read error may be involved. This sequence joins TRBV29-1 and TRBJ2-5, with D possibly called TRBD1 or TRBD2 (6 bases each). Germline V gene data show CDR1 as SQVTM and CDR2 as ANQGSEA. The CDR3 has 14 residues. The CDR3 here is CSVDQRGDQETQYF. As DNA, the CDR3 is TGCAGCGTTGACCAAAGGGGGGACCAGGAGACCCAGTACTTC.

The chain couples TRBV9 to TRBJ1-6; D is uncertain. Trimming pared 3 bases from V and 9 bases from J, leaving 7 bases between. In germline, CDR1 is SGDLS, CDR2 YYNGEE. The CDR3 loop spans 12 amino acids. The CDR3 loop is CASSASGSPLHF. CDR3 bases: TGTGCCAGCAGCGCCTCTGGTTCACCCCTCCACTTT.

The CDR3 sequence is CASTVDRGQREKLFF. In DNA form, the CDR3 reads TGTGCCAGCACCGTCGACAGGGGGCAGAGGGAAAAACTGTTTTTT. The gene calls are TRBV6-5 and TRBJ1-4; 10 nucleotides line up with TRBD1. The CDR3 totals 15 residues. V lost 7 bases and J lost 8; bases outside the gene matches: 10. Germline V gene data show CDR1 as MNHEY and CDR2 as SVGAGI.

This rearrangement joins TRBV19 to TRBJ1-5; 11 bases agree with TRBD1. In germline, CDR1 is LNHDA, CDR2 SQIVND (reference sequence). Germline trimming cut 4 bases from V and 0 bases from J; bases unmatched to any gene: 8. The length of the CDR3 is 18 residues. CDR3 protein: CASSTRGQGASSNQPQHF. The CDR3 DNA is TGTGCCAGTAGTACCCGCGGACAGGGGGCAAGTAGCAATCAGCCCCAGCATTTT.

This clone has just a few counts. The chain links TRBV7-2 to TRBJ2-2; 9 bases align to TRBD1. Germline V gene lookup returns CDR1 SGHTA and CDR2 FQGNSA. The CDR3 runs 14 residues. Trimming removed 5 bases from V and 10 bases from J; junction bases left unmatched: 8. CDR3 loop: CASSPDRGYAELFF. CDR3 nucleotides: TGTGCCAGCAGCCCGGACAGGGGTTACGCGGAGCTGTTTTTT.

This clone has only one observation. This sequence joins TRBV12-5 and TRBJ1-2, with D perhaps matching TRBD1 (5 bases). Trimming shortened V by 1 base and J by 6 bases, and 12 bases separated the two germline ends. CDR1 is LGHNT, CDR2 FRNRAP, per germline. This CDR3 spans 14 amino acids. This CDR3 reads CASGLEGTANGYTF. The CDR3 DNA is TGTGCTAGTGGTTTGGAAGGGACGGCGAATGGCTACACCTTC.

The CDR3 region has the DNA TGTGCCAGCAGCCCCAGGGGGCGGGAGACCCAGTACTTC. This encodes CASSPRGRETQYF. The V and J genes are TRBV5-8 and TRBJ2-5; 8 nucleotides line up with TRBD1. Germline lookup yields CDR1 SGHTS and CDR2 YDEGEE. The CDR3 has 13 amino acids. Germline trimming cut 4 bases from V and 5 bases from J; bases unmatched to any gene: 4.

This chain links TRBV18 with TRBJ2-3; the D is unclear. Germline V gene data show CDR1 as KGHSH and CDR2 as LQKENI. V lost 0 bases to trimming and J lost 6 bases, with 10 bases between them. CDR3 length: 14 residues. CDR3 bases: TGTGCCAGCTCACCACCATTGGCCCGGGATACGCAGTATTTT. It encodes CASSPPLARDTQYF.

This clone was counted between two and nine times. This chain links TRBV6-1 with TRBJ1-5; no reliable D call. V was shortened by 1 base and J by 4 bases, with 11 bases between the two germline ends. The CDR3 length is 15 residues. The V gene's germline CDR1 is MNHNS and CDR2 SASEGT. CDR3 coding DNA: TGTGCCAGCAGTGAAGGGGCAGTGCTTAATCAGCCCCAGCATTTT. Translating gives CASSEGAVLNQPQHF.

The chain couples TRBV19 to TRBJ2-3; TRBD1 or TRBD2 may be the D gene (6 bases each). This CDR3 spans 15 amino acids. Germline CDR1 LNHDA, CDR2 SQIVND (reference sequence). Trimming cost V 9 bases and J 4 bases, with 20 bases left between them. CDR3 in DNA: TGTGCCAGCAGACGGGGGCGTAGCGAGGCAGATACGCAGTATTTT. Translating gives CASRRGRSEADTQYF. The variable domain in full, completed from reference TRBV19 and TRBJ2-3, reads DGGITQSPKYLFRKEGQNVTLSCEQNLNHDAMYWYRQDPGQGLRLIYYSQIVNDFQKGDIAEGYSVSREKKESFPLTVTSAQKNPTAFYLCASRRGRSEADTQYFGPGTRLTVL.

CDR3 in DNA: TGTGCCAGCAGACAAACGGGCCCACAAGAGACCCAGTACTTC. Protein: CASRQTGPQETQYF. The genes are TRBV28 and TRBJ2-5; D is unclear. CDR1 is MDHEN and CDR2 is SYDVKM in the germline V gene. This CDR3 has 14 residues. Trimming removed 6 bases at V and 2 bases at J, with 13 bases between.

The chain employs TRBV5-4 and TRBJ2-5, with D perhaps TRBD1 or TRBD2 (6 bases each). Trimming removed 4 bases from V and 2 bases from J, with 15 bases in between. Germline CDR1 SGHNT, CDR2 YYREEE (reference sequence). The CDR3 is 15 amino acids. This CDR3 is CASSRKGGQQETQYF. In nucleotides, the CDR3 is TGTGCCAGCAGCCGCAAGGGGGGCCAACAAGAGACCCAGTACTTC.

The V and J genes are TRBV12-3 or TRBV12-4 and TRBJ2-3; D unresolved. This CDR3 comprises 13 residues. Trimming stripped 1 base from V and 1 base from J, with 3 bases between. The DNA for the CDR3 is TGTGCCAGCAGTTTAGTGGGCACAGATACGCAGTATTTT. Protein sequence: CASSLVGTDTQYF.

This clone was counted between two and nine times. The chain has TRBV5-1 and TRBJ1-2, with D tentatively TRBD1 (5 bases). V lost 0 bases to trimming and J lost 8 bases, with 11 bases between them. The V gene's germline CDR1 is SGHRS and CDR2 YFSETQ. CDR3 length: 13 residues. The CDR3 is CASSLAGKGGYTF. The CDR3 DNA is TGCGCCAGCAGCTTGGCAGGGAAGGGCGGCTACACCTTC. The full variable domain, with the rest looked up from reference TRBV5-1 and TRBJ1-2, is KAGVTQTPRYLIKTRGQQVTLSCSPISGHRSVSWYQQTPGQGLQFLFEYFSETQRNKGNFPGRFSGRQFSNSRSEMNVSTLELGDSALYLCASSLAGKGGYTFGSGTRLTVV.

V is TRBV5-8 and J is TRBJ2-4; 9 bases fit TRBD1. The ends lost 0 bases at V and 3 bases at J; junction bases unmatched: 1. Germline CDR1 reads SGHTS; CDR2 reads YDEGEE. The CDR3 extends over 15 amino acids. CDR3 residues: CASSLGQGGKNIQYF. The CDR3 region has the DNA TGTGCCAGCAGCTTGGGACAGGGGGGCAAAAACATTCAGTACTTC.

This clone was counted once. The chain combines TRBV7-3 with TRBJ2-5; 7 bases align to TRBD1. Germline V CDR1 and CDR2: SGHTA, FQGTGA. Trimming removed 5 bases from V and 3 bases from J; junction bases left unmatched: 12. This CDR3 comprises 16 residues. CDR3 amino acids: CASSPSGTATKETQYF. The CDR3 DNA is TGTGCCAGCAGCCCCTCGGGGACAGCGACAAAAGAGACCCAGTACTTC.

V and J are TRBV24-1 and TRBJ2-7, with 8 positions matching TRBD1. The germline CDR1 and CDR2 sequences are KGHDR and SFDVKD. This CDR3 comprises 13 residues. Trimming cost V 5 bases and J 7 bases; bases outside gene matches: 6. The CDR3 coding sequence is TGTGCCACCAGTGGCGTACAGGGGGGAGAGCAGTACGTC. Its protein product is CATSGVQGGEQYV.

V usage is TRBV9 and J usage is TRBJ2-3, with TRBD2 identical over 7 bases. The CDR3 is made up of 16 amino acids. The germline V gene encodes CDR1 SGDLS and CDR2 YYNGEE. V lost 4 bases and J lost 4; bases outside the gene matches: 12. DNA for the CDR3: TGTGCCAGCAGCATCGAAGCGGGGACCGTCCCAGATACGCAGTATTTT. Residues: CASSIEAGTVPDTQYF.

This clone appeared a single time. The genes are TRBV4-1 and TRBJ1-1; 7 bases line up with TRBD1. J was trimmed by 2 bases and V by 1 base; bases with no gene match: 4. The CDR3 extends over 15 amino acids. Germline V gene lookup returns CDR1 MGHRA and CDR2 YSYEKL. The CDR3 loop is CASSQGDRDNTEAFF. CDR3 bases: TGCGCCAGCAGCCAAGGAGACAGGGACAACACTGAAGCTTTCTTT.

The gene calls are TRBV7-2 and TRBJ2-3; the D is unclear. The V and J ends lost 7 bases and 0 bases respectively, with 23 bases between them. The CDR3 extends over 18 amino acids. CDR1 and CDR2 (germline): SGHTA, FQGNSA. CDR3 residues: CASKSSVTLGPSTDTQYF. For the CDR3, the DNA is TGTGCCAGCAAATCTTCGGTTACTCTGGGCCCTAGCACAGATACGCAGTATTTT.

This chain links TRBV24-1 with TRBJ2-5; 8 nucleotides match TRBD1. Trimming cost V 2 bases and J 5 bases; bases outside gene matches: 9. The CDR3 has 16 residues. Germline values: CDR1 KGHDR, CDR2 SFDVKD. Here the CDR3 reads CATSDYRAGGVETQYF. CDR3 in DNA: TGTGCCACCAGTGATTATAGGGCAGGGGGCGTGGAGACCCAGTACTTC.

The chain employs TRBV19 and TRBJ2-1; D perhaps matches TRBD2 (6 bases). The CDR3 spans 13 residues. V lost 0 bases and J lost 9, with 9 bases in between. CDR1 is LNHDA and CDR2 is SQIVND in the germline V gene (reference sequence). CDR3 residues: CASSIEGGSEQFF. The CDR3 bases are TGTGCCAGTAGTATAGAAGGAGGGAGTGAGCAGTTCTTC.

The V and J genes are TRBV7-2 and TRBJ1-3; 7 nucleotides line up with TRBD1. This CDR3 has 14 amino acids. CDR1 and CDR2 from the germline V gene are SGHTA and FQGNSA. V was clipped by 5 bases and J by 1 base; unmatched bases: 2. CDR3 protein: CASSPGGSGNTIYF. CDR3 in DNA: TGTGCCAGCAGCCCAGGGGGATCTGGAAACACCATATATTTT.

This clone has only a few counts. This chain links TRBV5-1 with TRBJ1-1, with a possible D match to TRBD1 (6 bases). Trimming pared 4 bases from V and 1 base from J, leaving 11 bases between. Germline lookup yields CDR1 SGHRS and CDR2 YFSETQ. This CDR3 spans 14 amino acids. For the CDR3, the DNA is TGCGCCAGCAGCGAATTGACAGGGAACACTGAAGCTTTCTTT. This encodes CASSELTGNTEAFF. Drawing the rest from reference TRBV5-1 and TRBJ1-1, the complete variable domain is KAGVTQTPRYLIKTRGQQVTLSCSPISGHRSVSWYQQTPGQGLQFLFEYFSETQRNKGNFPGRFSGRQFSNSRSEMNVSTLELGDSALYLCASSELTGNTEAFFGQGTRLTVV.

This chain joins TRBV10-3 and TRBJ1-3; no firm D call. Germline values: CDR1 ENHRY, CDR2 SYGVKD. The V end lost 5 bases, the J end lost 0 bases, and 8 bases lay between the germline ends. The CDR3 contains 14 residues. The DNA of the CDR3 is TGTGCCATCAGTTCCTCGACCTCTGGAAACACCATATATTTT. Translation gives CAISSSTSGNTIYF.

This clone was counted only a few times. The chain is built from TRBV5-1 and TRBJ1-2, with TRBD1 matching over 8 bases. The CDR3 consists of 16 residues. Germline V CDR1 and CDR2: SGHRS, YFSETQ. V lost 3 bases and J lost 6; bases outside the gene matches: 13. The CDR3 is CASSSLDPGGANGYTF. As DNA, the CDR3 is TGCGCCAGCAGCTCACTTGATCCAGGGGGCGCGAATGGCTACACCTTC.

There are a few counts of this clone. The rearrangement joins TRBV7-9 to TRBJ2-5; 9 bases fit TRBD2. This CDR3 has 17 amino acids. Unmatched junction bases numbered 6, after V lost 0 bases and J lost 1 base. From germline, CDR1 is SEHNR and CDR2 FQNEAQ (reference sequence). CDR3 sequence: CASSLARGSGGQETQYF. The CDR3 region has the DNA TGTGCCAGCAGCTTAGCGCGTGGTAGCGGGGGCCAAGAGACCCAGTACTTC.